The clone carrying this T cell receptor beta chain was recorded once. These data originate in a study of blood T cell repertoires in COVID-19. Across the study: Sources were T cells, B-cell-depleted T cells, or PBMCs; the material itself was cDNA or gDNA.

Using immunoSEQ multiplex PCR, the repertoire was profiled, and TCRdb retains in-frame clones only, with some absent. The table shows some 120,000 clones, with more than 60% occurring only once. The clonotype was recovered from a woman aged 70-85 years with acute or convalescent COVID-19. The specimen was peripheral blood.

The CDR3 region is CASSLELPLVINEQFF. The CDR3, as DNA: TGTGCCAGCAGCTTAGAGCTACCCCTGGTAATCAATGAGCAGTTCTTC. The V gene is TRBV7-9, the J gene TRBJ2-1; D gene unclear. The V end was cut by 1 base, the J end by 6 bases, with 16 bases between. The CDR3 consists of 16 residues. The germline V gene encodes CDR1 SEHNR and CDR2 FQNEAQ (reference sequence). Drawing the rest from reference TRBV7-9 and TRBJ2-1, the complete variable domain is DTGVSQNPRHKITKRGQNVTFRCDPISEHNRLYWYRQTLGQGPEFLTYFQNEAQLEKSRLLSDRFSAERPKGSFSTLEIQRTEQGDSAMYLCASSLELPLVINEQFFGPGTRLTVL.